The sample holds a few counts of the clone carrying this TCR beta chain. Its antigen is undetermined. These data originate in a study of T cell repertoires in cytomegalovirus infection. Study in general: Signatures in public TCR beta sequences pointed to both CMV infection and matching HLA type.

Whole-study results and caveats: Using cumulative public TCR beta family frequency, the authors identified those who carried CMV together with the relevant HLA.

Germline-derived CDR1 and CDR2 are SGDLS and YYNGEE. Trimming pared 1 base from V and 8 bases from J, leaving 12 bases between. This CDR3 has 14 amino acids. TCRdb re-called the reads through MiXCR, storing one row per CDR3 protein. The top ten clones hold about 14% of a sample with around 900,000 distinct CDR3 sequences, about a third of them seen once. The rearrangement uses TRBV9 and TRBJ1-4; D uncertain. Specimen: cultured CD8+ T cells from PBMCs, collected from culture after CMV antigen stimulation. The origin of this receptor is a human donor in good health (CMV status not recorded). Some clones in this sample may be carry-over from other donors' samples. The CDR3, as DNA: TGTGCCAGCAGCGTACGTGGGAGAGACGAAAAACTGTTTTTT. Protein sequence: CASSVRGRDEKLFF.